The 30 T cell receptor beta chains in this list originate from one sample, sequenced in a study of a mutant IDH1 vaccine in newly diagnosed glioma. Time point denoted: week 35, safety follow-up. Each vaccine dose was 300 ug of mutant IDH1 20-mer peptide, with topical imiquimod. Only in-frame clones appear in the TCRdb table, and some are missing; sequencing was by immunoSEQ multiplex PCR. The profile shows around 26,000 clones, approximately 87% of them singletons. The antigens of these receptors remain unknown. The material sequenced was PBMCs, taken from a glioma patient whose treatment included an IDH1 peptide vaccine. The receptors shown here come from a man aged 30 to 39 with glioma.

In the case of this clone: The identical CDR3 is also encoded by other nucleotide sequences in the sample. V is TRBV27 and J is TRBJ1-1, with D uncertain. Trimming removed 5 bases at V and 1 base at J, with 8 bases between. The CDR3 extends over 13 amino acids. Germline V gene data show CDR1 as MNHEY and CDR2 as SMNVEV (reference sequence). The CDR3 loop is CASSLQTNTEAFF. CDR3 coding DNA: TGTGCCAGCAGTCTTCAAACGAACACTGAAGCTTTCTTT.

The CDR3 loop is CASSVAGQGFTGELFF. The CDR3 DNA is TGTGCCAGCAGCGTAGCGGGACAGGGATTCACCGGGGAGCTGTTTTTT. V is TRBV9 and J is TRBJ2-2, with 9 bases fitting TRBD1. Trimming cost V 0 bases and J 4 bases; bases outside gene matches: 4. CDR1 is SGDLS and CDR2 is YYNGEE in the germline V gene. This CDR3 spans 16 amino acids.

The chain couples TRBV2 to TRBJ2-5; the match to TRBD1 covers 9 bases. The CDR3 has 14 amino acids. V shed 6 bases and J 3 bases; nucleotides not matched to a gene: 5. CDR1 SNHLY and CDR2 FYNNEI come from the germline V gene. The CDR3 DNA follows: TGTGCCAGCAGGGACAGGGGTAGAAAAGAGACCCAGTACTTC. This encodes CASRDRGRKETQYF. Full variable domain (remainder filled in from reference TRBV2 and TRBJ2-5): EPEVTQTPSHQVTQMGQEVILRCVPISNHLYFYWYRQILGQKVEFLVSFYNNEISEKSEIFDDQFSVERPDGSNFTLKIRSTKLEDSAMYFCASRDRGRKETQYFGPGTRLLVL.

The rearrangement joins TRBV29-1 to TRBJ1-2; D is ambiguous. The CDR3 contains 13 residues. Germline CDR1 reads SQVTM; CDR2 reads ANQGSEA. The V end lost 5 bases, the J end lost 1 base, and 11 bases lay between the germline ends. The CDR3 loop reads CSVRVSVNYGYTF. CDR3 coding DNA: TGCAGCGTTAGGGTGTCAGTTAACTATGGCTACACCTTC.

This clone occurred once. The chain combines TRBV6-5 with TRBJ2-7, with D perhaps matching TRBD1 (5 bases). Germline CDR1 reads MNHEY; CDR2 reads SVGAGI. CDR3 length equals 12 residues. Trimming removed 6 bases from V and 2 bases from J, with 8 bases in between. The CDR3 loop is CASRGRAYEQYF. CDR3 nucleotides: TGTGCCAGCAGGGGCAGGGCCTACGAGCAGTACTTC.

The rearrangement uses TRBV29-1 and TRBJ2-3, with TRBD2 as a possible D gene (6 bases). The CDR3 length is 15 residues. The germline CDR1 and CDR2 sequences are SQVTM and ANQGSEA. Trimming cost V 2 bases and J 3 bases, with 15 bases left between them. Written as DNA, the CDR3 is TGCAGCGTTGAATACCGACTAGAAGGGACAGATACGCAGTATTTT. Translating gives CSVEYRLEGTDTQYF.

The rearrangement joins TRBV5-1 to TRBJ2-1; TRBD1 agrees at 8 bases. From germline, CDR1 is SGHRS and CDR2 YFSETQ. The trim removed 2 bases at V and 8 bases at J, leaving 6 bases unmatched. This CDR3 is built from 14 residues. CDR3 DNA sequence: TGCGCCAGCAGCTTAGGTACAGGGGGTTATGAGCAGTTCTTC. It yields the protein CASSLGTGGYEQFF.

As for this clone: The DNA is left out, because the CDR3 cannot be placed on it with certainty; the CDR3 is given as TCRdb lists it. The V and J genes are TRBV15 and TRBJ2-3; the table names TRBD2, a call not compared with the DNA. In germline, CDR1 is LNHNV, CDR2 YYDKDF (reference sequence). The CDR3 sequence runs 16 residues, both termini included. This CDR3 reads CATSILGLAQADTQYF.

This clone has just one count. The chain employs TRBV5-1 and TRBJ2-7; D is undetermined. The V gene lost 6 bases and the J gene lost 4 bases, with 17 bases spanning the gap. The CDR3 runs to 14 residues. From germline, CDR1 is SGHRS and CDR2 YFSETQ. The CDR3 nucleotides read TGCGCCAGCACCCCGGAGACACCCCCTTACGAGCAGTACTTC. Its translation is CASTPETPPYEQYF.

This chain connects TRBV2 to TRBJ2-7; 9 positions match TRBD2. Unmatched junction bases numbered 3, after V lost 4 bases and J lost 2 bases. CDR3 length equals 14 residues. Per the germline V gene, CDR1 is SNHLY and CDR2 is FYNNEI. CDR3 region: CASSVSGGPYEQYF. The CDR3 nucleotides read TGTGCCAGCAGTGTTAGCGGGGGACCCTACGAGCAGTACTTC.

The chain employs TRBV19 and TRBJ2-3; D is unclear. V was cut by 1 base and J by 2 bases, with 10 bases left in between. In germline, CDR1 is LNHDA, CDR2 SQIVND (reference sequence). The CDR3 sequence is 15 residues long. The CDR3 DNA reads TGTGCCAGTAGTATAGGGGGAAGGGTCACAGATACGCAGTATTTT. Its protein product is CASSIGGRVTDTQYF.

The V and J genes are TRBV29-1 and TRBJ1-1, with D uncertain. The CDR3 has 12 amino acids. Germline V gives CDR1 SQVTM, CDR2 ANQGSEA. V was trimmed by 7 bases and J by 3 bases, leaving 12 bases between them. CDR3 in amino acids: CSADGRDTEAFF. Written as DNA, the CDR3 is TGCAGCGCCGACGGGAGGGACACTGAAGCTTTCTTT. Full variable domain (rest looked up from reference TRBV29-1 and TRBJ1-1): SAVISQKPSRDICQRGTSLTIQCQVDSQVTMMFWYRQQPGQSLTLIATANQGSEATYESGFVIDKFPISRPNLTFSTLTVSNMSPEDSSIYLCSADGRDTEAFFGQGTRLTVV.

The chain couples TRBV6-6 to TRBJ1-5; 8 nucleotides agree with TRBD1. The CDR3 has 15 amino acids. Germline V gene data show CDR1 as MNHNY and CDR2 as SVGAGI (reference sequence). After removal of 6 bases from V and 4 bases from J, the junction contained 8 bases not matched to a gene. CDR3 coding DNA: TGTGCCAGCAGGATTTCCGGGACAGGTAATCAGCCCCAGCATTTT. Its translation: CASRISGTGNQPQHF.

The chain combines TRBV9 with TRBJ2-3; D is undetermined. Germline lookup yields CDR1 SGDLS and CDR2 YYNGEE. The length of the CDR3 is 15 residues. Deletions cut 4 bases from V and 1 base from J, with 13 bases between. This chain's CDR3 is CASSPVLSGTDTQYF. The DNA for the CDR3 is TGTGCCAGCAGCCCCGTCCTATCCGGCACAGATACGCAGTATTTT.

The rearrangement links TRBV5-6 to TRBJ1-2; D call uncertain. Per the germline V gene, CDR1 is SGHDT and CDR2 is YYEEEE. V lost 0 bases and J 2 bases, leaving 8 bases between the germline ends. This CDR3 contains 14 residues. For the CDR3, the DNA is TGTGCCAGCAGCTTGGTGGCAGCCAACTATGGCTACACCTTC. This gives the protein CASSLVAANYGYTF.

The rearrangement uses TRBV19 and TRBJ2-7; 12 nucleotides line up with TRBD2. Looked up from germline, CDR1 is LNHDA and CDR2 is SQIVND (reference sequence). Trimming took 4 bases from V and 2 from J; bases not matched to a gene: 3. The CDR3 length is 15 residues. Here the CDR3 reads CASSTSSGRAYEQYF. The CDR3 DNA is TGTGCCAGTAGTACTTCTAGCGGGAGGGCCTACGAGCAGTACTTC.

This clone was counted a few times. This chain connects TRBV2 to TRBJ1-5, with D perhaps TRBD1 (5 bases). V lost 3 bases and J lost 6, with 12 bases in between. CDR1 and CDR2 from the germline V gene are SNHLY and FYNNEI. This CDR3 comprises 14 residues. DNA for the CDR3: TGTGCCAGCAGTGATTCGGGGGGAGGTCAGCCCCAGCATTTT. Amino acids: CASSDSGGGQPQHF. The full variable domain, in which reference TRBV2 and TRBJ1-5 provide the parts outside the CDR3, is EPEVTQTPSHQVTQMGQEVILRCVPISNHLYFYWYRQILGQKVEFLVSFYNNEISEKSEIFDDQFSVERPDGSNFTLKIRSTKLEDSAMYFCASSDSGGGQPQHFGDGTRLSIL.

The chain has TRBV29-1 and TRBJ2-7; 8 bases are a match to TRBD1. The CDR3 runs to 14 residues. With 5 bases clipped from V and 1 base from J, the junction kept 7 bases outside the gene matches. The germline V gene encodes CDR1 SQVTM and CDR2 ANQGSEA. The CDR3 DNA follows: TGCAGCGTTTCCCGGGACAGGTTATCCTACGAGCAGTACTTC. Its protein is CSVSRDRLSYEQYF.

The V and J genes are TRBV30 and TRBJ1-2, with 9 bases fitting TRBD1. This CDR3 is 14 amino acids long. V lost 2 bases and J lost 3; bases outside the gene matches: 4. Looked up from germline, CDR1 is GTSNPN and CDR2 is SVGIG (reference sequence). CDR3 nucleotide sequence: TGTGCCTGGAGTCCGGACAGGGGCGACTATGGCTACACCTTC. Translation: CAWSPDRGDYGYTF.

This clone turned up a few times. This chain connects TRBV28 to TRBJ2-7; D unclear. In germline, CDR1 is MDHEN, CDR2 SYDVKM. This CDR3 comprises 14 residues. With 6 bases removed from V and 2 bases from J, the gap between germline ends came to 14 bases. The CDR3 nucleotides are TGTGCCAGCAGCCCCAGCCTCGGAGCCTACGAGCAGTACTTC. It is translated as CASSPSLGAYEQYF.

The chain recombines TRBV27 with TRBJ2-2; 10 bases agree with TRBD2. Germline V CDR1 and CDR2: MNHEY, SMNVEV (reference sequence). This CDR3 contains 16 residues. The V and J ends lost 7 bases and 0 bases, in that order; junction bases with no gene match: 5. The CDR3 nucleotides read TGTGCCAGCACCCTTCTAGCGGGGGCGAACACCGGGGAGCTGTTTTTT. Translation gives CASTLLAGANTGELFF.

This clone was detected once. The J gene is TRBJ2-5, the V gene TRBV6-1; D gene unclear. Germline values: CDR1 MNHNS, CDR2 SASEGT. There are 14 residues in the CDR3. Between the trimmed V and J ends, which lost 6 bases and 2 bases, there was a span of 13 bases. The CDR3 sequence: CASSEFRQQETQYF. CDR3 in DNA: TGTGCCAGCAGCGAGTTTCGGCAGCAAGAGACCCAGTACTTC.

This clone has just a few counts. The V and J genes are TRBV5-1 and TRBJ2-5; D is undetermined. V lost 2 bases, J lost 5 bases, and 4 bases lay in between. Per germline, CDR1 SGHRS and CDR2 YFSETQ. CDR3 length equals 11 residues. CDR3 nucleotides: TGCGCCAGCAGCTTAAGGGAGACCCAGTACTTC. The encoded protein is CASSLRETQYF. Looking up the rest from reference TRBV5-1 and TRBJ2-5 gives the full variable domain: KAGVTQTPRYLIKTRGQQVTLSCSPISGHRSVSWYQQTPGQGLQFLFEYFSETQRNKGNFPGRFSGRQFSNSRSEMNVSTLELGDSALYLCASSLRETQYFGPGTRLLVL.

The rearrangement uses TRBV4-3 and TRBJ1-6; D gene ambiguous. The length of the CDR3 is 13 residues. V lost 4 bases to trimming and J lost 14 bases, with 15 bases between them. From germline, CDR1 is LGHNA and CDR2 YSLEER. The CDR3 DNA reads as TGCGCCAGCAGCCCCCGAGACGGCCGCACCCTCCACTTT. Encoded protein: CASSPRDGRTLHF.

This clone has just a few counts. The V gene is TRBV30, the J gene TRBJ2-2; D is uncertain. Trimming cost V 4 bases and J 6 bases, with 12 bases left between them. Germline loops: CDR1 GTSNPN, CDR2 SVGIG (reference sequence). This CDR3 has 13 amino acids. This chain's CDR3 is CAWIASAAGELFF. Here the CDR3 DNA reads TGTGCCTGGATTGCTTCTGCGGCCGGGGAGCTGTTTTTT. Supplemented by reference TRBV30 and TRBJ2-2, the full variable domain reads SQTIHQWPATLVQPVGSPLSLECTVEGTSNPNLYWYRQAAGRGLQLLFYSVGIGQISSEVPQNLSASRPQDRQFILSSKKLLLSDSGFYLCAWIASAAGELFFGEGSRLTVL.

The V call is TRBV7-2, the J call TRBJ2-5, with D maybe TRBD1 (6 bases). The V gene lost 3 bases and the J gene lost 3 bases, with 23 bases spanning the gap. The V gene's germline CDR1 is SGHTA and CDR2 FQGNSA. The CDR3 extends over 18 amino acids. The CDR3 coding sequence is TGTGCCAGCAGCTTTAATGTGCAGGGGCGGCTACCCAAAGAGACCCAGTACTTC. It yields the protein CASSFNVQGRLPKETQYF.

This sequence joins TRBV7-6 and TRBJ2-1; 9 bases are shared with TRBD1. CDR3 length equals 17 residues. Germline lookup yields CDR1 SGHVS and CDR2 FNYEAQ. The V and J ends lost 0 bases and 5 bases, in that order; junction bases with no gene match: 8. CDR3 sequence: CASSLATRGTGNNEQFF. CDR3 nucleotide sequence: TGTGCCAGCAGCTTAGCCACGCGCGGGACAGGGAACAATGAGCAGTTCTTC.

The chain carries TRBV11-3 and TRBJ2-2; the D gene is possibly TRBD2 (6 bases). Trimming left V 3 bases short and J 5 bases short, with 16 bases between. The CDR3 has 16 amino acids. Germline V gene sequence: CDR1 SGHNT, CDR2 YENEEA. The CDR3 sequence: CASSLEGGENTGELFF. The CDR3 DNA is TGTGCCAGCAGCTTGGAAGGCGGGGAGAATACCGGGGAGCTGTTTTTT.

The V and J genes are TRBV2 and TRBJ2-2; D possibly corresponds to TRBD1 (5 bases). The CDR3 is 14 residues long. The V end lost 7 bases, the J end lost 7 bases, and 16 bases lay between the germline ends. Germline CDR1 reads SNHLY; CDR2 reads FYNNEI. Here the CDR3 reads CASNGAGPSGELFF. CDR3 DNA sequence: TGTGCCAGCAATGGGGCAGGGCCAAGCGGGGAGCTGTTTTTT.

The chain has TRBV6-1 and TRBJ2-3; D is uncertain. V gave up 6 bases and J gave up 4 bases, with 8 bases separating them. Germline V CDR1 and CDR2: MNHNS, SASEGT. The CDR3 contains 12 residues. CDR3 sequence reads: CASSNRADTQYF. For the CDR3, the DNA is TGTGCCAGCAGCAACCGGGCAGATACGCAGTATTTT.